The source of this TCR beta chain is a study of radiation and T cells in renal cell carcinoma. With respect to this clone: The antigen is unknown.

The study, taken as a whole, reports: Top tumor clonotypes rose in blood 2 weeks post-radiation, then contracted.

This table comes from immunoSEQ multiplex PCR, and its TCRdb copy is limited to in-frame clones, with some not included. The repertoire has roughly 120,000 clones, approximately 75% of them found once; the top ten carry approximately 2%. The time point denotes: blood 2 weeks post-SBRT. The treatment was: 15 Gy SBRT to primary tumor, nephrectomy 4 weeks later. The tumor was a clear cell renal cell carcinoma. CDR3 length: 18 amino acids. After removal of 7 bases from V and 0 bases from J, the junction contained 13 bases not matched to a gene. Germline assignment: CDR1 SGHTA and CDR2 FQGNSA. This sequence was found in a woman aged 55-69 years with renal cell carcinoma. Material: blood, obtained from a patient whose treatment included radiotherapy and nephrectomy. The chain employs TRBV7-2 and TRBJ2-3, with TRBD2 matching over 10 bases. The CDR3 loop reads CASTRLGGLAVSTDTQYF. The CDR3 coding sequence is TGTGCCAGCACGCGACTTGGAGGACTAGCGGTGAGCACAGATACGCAGTATTTT.